Presented here are 28 T cell receptor beta chains from one specimen sequenced in a study of shared clonotypes between healthy human individuals. Only CD45RO-negative cells positively selected for CCR7 counted as naive CD8 cells, so terminally differentiated effector memory CD45RA+ cells were excluded. TCRdb's table, derived via immunoSEQ multiplex PCR, lists solely in-frame clones and lacks some. The sample lists around 2,000,000 clones; roughly 91% were seen once. Sequencing was carried out using naive CD8+ T cells from PBMCs. Every receptor here comes from a young man in good health. Some clones in this sample may be carry-over from other donors' samples.

The CDR3 bases are TGTGCCAGCAGCTTGGCCGGGACTAGCGGGATCTACAATGAGCAGTTCTTC. Its translation is CASSLAGTSGIYNEQFF. V and J are TRBV13 and TRBJ2-1, with 13 bases matching TRBD2. Germline CDR1 PRHDT, CDR2 FYEKMQ (reference sequence). V lost 3 bases, J lost 3 bases, and 5 bases stayed unmatched. The CDR3 length is 17 residues. Full variable domain (remainder filled in from reference TRBV13 and TRBJ2-1): AAGVIQSPRHLIKEKRETATLKCYPIPRHDTVYWYQQGPGQDPQFLISFYEKMQSDKGSIPDRFSAQQFSDYHSELNMSSLELGDSALYFCASSLAGTSGIYNEQFFGPGTRLTVL.

This chain links TRBV9 with TRBJ1-2; D gene unclear. V was shortened by 4 bases and J by 6 bases, with 10 bases between the two germline ends. The CDR3 contains 12 residues. Germline CDR1 reads SGDLS; CDR2 reads YYNGEE. CDR3 sequence reads: CASSTYSNGYTF. For the CDR3, the DNA is TGTGCCAGCAGCACCTACTCGAATGGCTACACCTTC.

A note on this clone: Other nucleotide sequences from this sample produce the same CDR3. The V and J genes are TRBV19 and TRBJ1-1, with TRBD1 as a possible D gene (5 bases). CDR1 and CDR2 (germline): LNHDA, SQIVND (reference sequence). V gave up 5 bases and J gave up 1 base, with 8 bases separating them. This CDR3 has 13 residues. The CDR3 nucleotides are TGTGCCAGTAGTTATAGGGGGAACACTGAAGCTTTCTTT. It yields the protein CASSYRGNTEAFF.

CDR3 DNA: TGTGCCAGCAGTTTATCGATGGTTTATGGCTACACCTTC. Its protein product is CASSLSMVYGYTF. This rearrangement joins TRBV27 to TRBJ1-2, with D unclear. From germline, CDR1 is MNHEY and CDR2 SMNVEV (reference sequence). Deletions cut 0 bases from V and 5 bases from J, with 7 bases between. The CDR3 totals 13 residues.

The V and J genes are TRBV7-9 and TRBJ1-1; D gene uncertain. This CDR3 has 12 residues. With 6 bases removed from V and 6 bases from J, the gap between germline ends came to 11 bases. The V gene's germline CDR1 is SEHNR and CDR2 FQNEAQ (reference sequence). The CDR3 DNA follows: TGTGCCAGCAGTCGAAACCCCCCTGAAGCTTTCTTT. This sequence encodes CASSRNPPEAFF.

This clone has just one count. The rearrangement uses TRBV28 and TRBJ1-5; no firm D call. This CDR3 has 17 residues. The ends were cut back, 3 bases at V and 2 bases at J, with 17 bases in the middle. Germline CDR1 and CDR2: MDHEN and SYDVKM. CDR3 DNA: TGTGCCAGCAGTTTTCGGCTCGCCAGGACGGGCAATCAGCCCCAGCATTTT. Translating gives CASSFRLARTGNQPQHF.

The chain joins TRBV28 to TRBJ1-2; 7 bases fit TRBD1. The CDR3 is made up of 14 amino acids. Trimming at V came to 6 bases and at J to 5 bases, leaving 9 bases not matched to a gene. CDR1 MDHEN and CDR2 SYDVKM come from the germline V gene. The CDR3 loop is CASSRSGTDYGYTF. CDR3 coding DNA: TGTGCCAGCAGCCGTTCCGGGACAGATTATGGCTACACCTTC.

This sequence joins TRBV7-9 and TRBJ2-4, with D perhaps given as TRBD1 or TRBD2 (5 bases each). Trimming removed 4 bases at V and 3 bases at J, with 13 bases between. The germline V gene has CDR1 SEHNR and CDR2 FQNEAQ (reference sequence). This CDR3 has 15 residues. In DNA, the CDR3 is TGTGCCAGCAGCTGGGGGTCAGGAGGCAAAAACATTCAGTACTTC. Residues: CASSWGSGGKNIQYF.

The rearrangement uses TRBV10-2 and TRBJ2-7, with a possible D match to TRBD2 (6 bases). Germline V gives CDR1 WSHSY, CDR2 SAAADI. V was cut by 3 bases and J by 2 bases, with 11 bases left in between. The CDR3 contains 14 residues. The CDR3 DNA reads TGCGCCAGCAGTGAAACGGGGGTGACCTACGAGCAGTACTTC. It codes for CASSETGVTYEQYF.

The chain has TRBV6-5 and TRBJ2-5; no reliable D call. The CDR3 has 13 amino acids. The germline V gene has CDR1 MNHEY and CDR2 SVGAGI. Trimming left V 11 bases short and J 9 bases short, with 22 bases between. The DNA for the CDR3 is TGTGCCGCCCTACCCCCCCCGAGTGAGGCCCAGTACTTC. Its protein is CAALPPPSEAQYF.

The chain carries TRBV29-1 and TRBJ1-2; possible D gene TRBD1, 5 bases. Germline loops: CDR1 SQVTM, CDR2 ANQGSEA. The ends were cut back, 3 bases at V and 0 bases at J, with 8 bases in the middle. This CDR3 is built from 13 residues. The CDR3 region has the DNA TGCAGCGTTGAGGGGGACGCTAACTATGGCTACACCTTC. Protein product: CSVEGDANYGYTF. Together with reference TRBV29-1 and TRBJ1-2, the CDR3 gives the full variable domain: SAVISQKPSRDICQRGTSLTIQCQVDSQVTMMFWYRQQPGQSLTLIATANQGSEATYESGFVIDKFPISRPNLTFSTLTVSNMSPEDSSIYLCSVEGDANYGYTFGSGTRLTVV.

J is TRBJ2-1 and V is TRBV7-2; no clear D gene. Germline CDR1 is SGHTA and CDR2 is FQGNSA. CDR3 length: 16 amino acids. V was shortened by 5 bases and J by 3 bases, with 17 bases between the two germline ends. CDR3 DNA: TGTGCCAGCAGCCCCGAGACCGACCCGATCTACAATGAGCAGTTCTTC. This gives the protein CASSPETDPIYNEQFF. Together with reference TRBV7-2 and TRBJ2-1, the CDR3 gives the full variable domain: GAGVSQSPSNKVTEKGKDVELRCDPISGHTALYWYRQSLGQGLEFLIYFQGNSAPDKSGLPSDRFSAERTGGSVSTLTIQRTQQEDSAVYLCASSPETDPIYNEQFFGPGTRLTVL.

On this clone itself: Other nucleotide sequences from this sample produce the same CDR3. The chain joins TRBV9 to TRBJ2-1; D possibly corresponds to TRBD2 (5 bases). V was cut by 0 bases and J by 6 bases, with 10 bases left in between. The CDR3 is made up of 14 amino acids. CDR1 is SGDLS and CDR2 is YYNGEE in the germline V gene. The CDR3 sequence is CASSVGGSGNEQFF. CDR3 nucleotides: TGTGCCAGCAGCGTAGGAGGGAGCGGCAATGAGCAGTTCTTC.

As for this clone: The sample holds other DNA sequences that translate to the same CDR3. The CDR3 sequence is CASSLGGSNIQYF. Here the CDR3 DNA reads TGTGCCAGCAGTTTAGGCGGGTCGAACATTCAGTACTTC. The rearrangement links TRBV27 to TRBJ2-4; weak D call: TRBD2 (5 bases). Germline V lookup: CDR1 MNHEY, CDR2 SMNVEV (reference sequence). V lost 2 bases, J lost 7 bases, and 9 bases lay in between. The CDR3 contains 13 residues.

The V and J genes are TRBV5-6 and TRBJ2-7; D is ambiguous. CDR1 and CDR2 (germline): SGHDT, YYEEEE. The V gene lost 5 bases and the J gene lost 2 bases, with 11 bases spanning the gap. The CDR3 is made up of 13 amino acids. The CDR3 loop reads CASRFLGAYEQYF. The CDR3 coding sequence is TGTGCCAGCAGGTTCTTGGGTGCCTACGAGCAGTACTTC.

The CDR3 sequence: CASSPYTSGRGPYEQYF. The CDR3 DNA reads TGTGCCAGCAGCCCGTATACTAGCGGGAGAGGCCCCTACGAGCAGTACTTC. The rearrangement uses TRBV7-9 and TRBJ2-7; 11 bases agree with TRBD2. The ends lost 5 bases at V and 2 bases at J; junction bases unmatched: 11. The germline CDR1 and CDR2 sequences are SEHNR and FQNEAQ (reference sequence). The CDR3 totals 17 residues.

The chain couples TRBV5-4 to TRBJ2-7; 9 bases agree with TRBD1. The trim removed 4 bases at V and 3 bases at J, leaving 5 bases unmatched. CDR3 length: 14 amino acids. CDR1 is SGHNT, CDR2 YYREEE, per germline (reference sequence). The CDR3 DNA reads as TGTGCCAGCAGCGACCGGGACAGGGACTACGAGCAGTACTTC. This gives the protein CASSDRDRDYEQYF.

This clone was seen a single time. For the CDR3, the DNA is TGTGCCAGCAGTTATAGCGGGGAATACAATGAGCAGTTCTTC. Protein sequence: CASSYSGEYNEQFF. This chain links TRBV2 with TRBJ2-1; TRBD2 agrees at 8 bases. This CDR3 has 14 residues. J gave up 4 bases and V 5 bases, and 4 bases lay outside the gene matches. Germline lookup yields CDR1 SNHLY and CDR2 FYNNEI. The full variable domain, completed using reference TRBV2 and TRBJ2-1, is EPEVTQTPSHQVTQMGQEVILRCVPISNHLYFYWYRQILGQKVEFLVSFYNNEISEKSEIFDDQFSVERPDGSNFTLKIRSTKLEDSAMYFCASSYSGEYNEQFFGPGTRLTVL.

The chain employs TRBV10-2 and TRBJ1-3, with TRBD1 identical over 7 bases. The CDR3 is 15 residues long. Looked up from germline, CDR1 is WSHSY and CDR2 is SAAADI. The junction had 7 bases not matched to a gene; V was cut back by 3 bases and J by 5 bases. The CDR3 reads CASSDEPGQRNTIYF. The CDR3, as DNA: TGCGCCAGCAGTGACGAACCGGGACAGCGAAACACCATATATTTT.

V and J are TRBV4-3 and TRBJ2-7; 10 nucleotides align to TRBD2. CDR3 length: 17 residues. Per the germline V gene, CDR1 is LGHNA and CDR2 is YSLEER. The trim removed 1 base at V and 4 bases at J, leaving 10 bases unmatched. This CDR3 is CASSQVTSIAGGYEQYF. Written as DNA, the CDR3 is TGCGCCAGCAGCCAAGTAACGTCGATAGCGGGAGGTTACGAGCAGTACTTC.

Comments on this clone: The same CDR3 is also encoded by other DNA sequences in this sample. The CDR3 nucleotides are TGTGCCAGCAGCGACTCCTACGAGCAGTACTTC. Residues: CASSDSYEQYF. This chain connects TRBV28 to TRBJ2-7; D remains ambiguous. The CDR3 runs 11 residues. Germline V gives CDR1 MDHEN, CDR2 SYDVKM. V was shortened by 6 bases and J by 0 bases, with 3 bases between the two germline ends.

This chain connects TRBV13 to TRBJ2-1; 9 bases line up with TRBD2. J lost 10 bases, V lost 1 base, and 11 bases had no gene match. This CDR3 has 16 amino acids. Germline V gene sequence: CDR1 PRHDT, CDR2 FYEKMQ (reference sequence). CDR3 protein: CASSLERAGGRSEQFF. In DNA, the CDR3 is TGTGCCAGCAGCTTAGAGCGAGCGGGAGGCCGGTCCGAGCAGTTCTTC.

The chain is built from TRBV7-9 and TRBJ2-2; D not resolved. Trimming removed 3 bases from V and 0 bases from J, with 14 bases in between. The CDR3 spans 17 residues. Germline V CDR1 and CDR2: SEHNR, FQNEAQ (reference sequence). CDR3 residues: CASSFTSRQPNTGELFF. In DNA form, the CDR3 reads TGTGCCAGCAGCTTTACCTCTAGGCAGCCGAACACCGGGGAGCTGTTTTTT. Full variable domain (missing parts from reference TRBV7-9 and TRBJ2-2): DTGVSQNPRHKITKRGQNVTFRCDPISEHNRLYWYRQTLGQGPEFLTYFQNEAQLEKSRLLSDRFSAERPKGSFSTLEIQRTEQGDSAMYLCASSFTSRQPNTGELFFGEGSRLTVL.

The chain links TRBV9 to TRBJ2-1; the D gene is possibly TRBD2 (5 bases). V was clipped by 0 bases and J by 12 bases, with 13 bases between them. This CDR3 spans 13 amino acids. Germline V gene sequence: CDR1 SGDLS, CDR2 YYNGEE. CDR3 in DNA: TGTGCCAGCAGCGTAGTAAGCGGACGGGGGCAGTTCTTC. Translated, it gives CASSVVSGRGQFF.

This clone appeared a single time. Written as DNA, the CDR3 is TGTGCCAGCACCCCAGCGACTAGCACAGATACGCAGTATTTT. Its protein is CASTPATSTDTQYF. This chain connects TRBV7-9 to TRBJ2-3; D ambiguous. V shed 7 bases and J shed 0 bases, with 11 bases lying between them. The CDR3 extends over 14 amino acids. Germline CDR1 is SEHNR and CDR2 is FQNEAQ (reference sequence). Filled out from reference TRBV7-9 and TRBJ2-3, the complete variable domain reads DTGVSQNPRHKITKRGQNVTFRCDPISEHNRLYWYRQTLGQGPEFLTYFQNEAQLEKSRLLSDRFSAERPKGSFSTLEIQRTEQGDSAMYLCASTPATSTDTQYFGPGTRLTVL.

A note on this clone: Other DNA sequences from this sample encode an identical CDR3 as well. The rearrangement uses TRBV9 and TRBJ2-7, with unresolved D. V lost 0 bases and J 0 bases, leaving 4 bases between the germline ends. Germline V lookup: CDR1 SGDLS, CDR2 YYNGEE. CDR3 length: 13 residues. The CDR3, as DNA: TGTGCCAGCAGCGTAGGAGCCTCCTACGAGCAGTACTTC. Protein: CASSVGASYEQYF.

This clone was seen once. The V gene is TRBV4-3, the J gene TRBJ1-1; D is undetermined. Per the germline V gene, CDR1 is LGHNA and CDR2 is YSLEER. This CDR3 contains 15 residues. The V end was cut by 4 bases, the J end by 1 base, with 13 bases between. DNA of the CDR3: TGCGCCAGCAGCCCAAGACGACAAAGGAACACTGAAGCTTTCTTT. Amino acids: CASSPRRQRNTEAFF.

In its sample, this clone was seen once. The chain combines TRBV29-1 with TRBJ2-5; 11 bases agree with TRBD2. This CDR3 contains 18 residues. After removal of 0 bases from V and 5 bases from J, the junction contained 14 bases not matched to a gene. The germline CDR1 and CDR2 sequences are SQVTM and ANQGSEA. CDR3 sequence: CSVEDVVAGGPLDETQYF. The CDR3, as DNA: TGCAGCGTTGAAGATGTGGTAGCGGGAGGGCCCTTGGACGAGACCCAGTACTTC.